This entry describes one TCR beta chain. The antigen remains unidentified. This entry belongs to a study of blood T cells in healthy people across ages. The second PCR ran roughly 6 to 11 cycles with a sample-barcoded 5' primer and J-beta primers. TCRdb independently ran MiXCR on the 5' RACE reads; one entry per CDR3 protein. The table shows 1.5 million to 2 million distinct CDR3 sequences, with roughly 50% occurring only once. V was shortened by 5 bases and J by 3 bases, with 22 bases between the two germline ends. The CDR3 is 17 residues long. Per germline, CDR1 MDHEN and CDR2 SYDVKM. Study conclusions and caveats: The fall in TCR beta diversity per million T cells was roughly linear with age.

This sequence originates from a woman in her forties in good health. The rearrangement links TRBV28 to TRBJ1-2, with D maybe TRBD1 (5 bases). Sequencing was done on a sample of blood. CDR3 in amino acids: CASSTTAAGEGYYGYTF. The CDR3 DNA follows: TGTGCCAGCAGTACGACCGCCGCGGGGGAGGGTTACTATGGCTACACCTTC.